These 12 T cell receptor beta chains originate from one sample sequenced in a study of siplizumab effects on memory and regulatory T cells. Sequenced by immunoSEQ multiplex PCR; TCRdb stores in-frame clones only, minus some. This table has approximately 82,000 clones, roughly 87% appearing once. Source material: Tregs sorted from blood. The source is a human donor in good health.

The chain carries TRBV28 and TRBJ1-2; maybe TRBD1 (6 bases). Between the trimmed V and J ends, which lost 4 bases and 6 bases, there was a span of 6 bases. The CDR3 spans 11 residues. CDR1 is MDHEN, CDR2 SYDVKM, per germline. CDR3 nucleotides: TGTGCCAGCAGTTACAGGGATGGCTACACCTTC. Translated, it gives CASSYRDGYTF.

J is TRBJ1-3 and V is TRBV9; 8 positions match TRBD1. CDR3 length: 16 residues. Germline V gene lookup returns CDR1 SGDLS and CDR2 YYNGEE. The ends lost 0 bases at V and 2 bases at J; junction bases unmatched: 4. The CDR3 bases are TGTGCCAGCAGCGTAGAACCAGGGGGCCCTGGAAACACCATATATTTT. Amino acid sequence: CASSVEPGGPGNTIYF. Full variable domain (missing parts from reference TRBV9 and TRBJ1-3): DSGVTQTPKHLITATGQRVTLRCSPRSGDLSVYWYQQSLDQGLQFLIQYYNGEERAKGNILERFSAQQFPDLHSELNLSSLELGDSALYFCASSVEPGGPGNTIYFGEGSWLTVV.

J is TRBJ1-5 and V is TRBV27, with D unresolved. CDR1 and CDR2 (germline): MNHEY, SMNVEV (reference sequence). Trimming shortened V by 2 bases and J by 0 bases, and 11 bases separated the two germline ends. The CDR3 has 16 residues. This CDR3 reads CASSLTSRGSNQPQHF. The CDR3 nucleotides read TGTGCCAGCAGTTTAACGTCCCGGGGTAGCAATCAGCCCCAGCATTTT.

V is TRBV5-5 and J is TRBJ2-7; D not resolved. The CDR3 runs 11 residues. Germline CDR1 SGHKS, CDR2 YYEKEE (reference sequence). Trimming stripped 2 bases from V and 4 bases from J, with 4 bases between. The CDR3 nucleotides read TGTGCCAGCAGCTTTATGTACGAGCAGTACTTC. This translates into CASSFMYEQYF. Combining the CDR3 with reference TRBV5-5 and TRBJ2-7 gives the whole variable domain DAGVTQSPTHLIKTRGQQVTLRCSPISGHKSVSWYQQVLGQGPQFIFQYYEKEERGRGNFPDRFSARQFPNYSSELNVNALLLGDSALYLCASSFMYEQYFGPGTRLTVT.

As DNA, the CDR3 is TGTGCCAGCAGTTTATTGCGACAGAAGAATCTAGCCAAAAACATTCAGTACTTC. It yields the protein CASSLLRQKNLAKNIQYF. The chain has TRBV28 and TRBJ2-4, with D possibly being TRBD1 (5 bases). CDR3 length: 18 amino acids. Deletions cut 1 base from V and 0 bases from J, with 16 bases between. Germline lookup yields CDR1 MDHEN and CDR2 SYDVKM. Together with reference TRBV28 and TRBJ2-4, the CDR3 gives the full variable domain: DVKVTQSSRYLVKRTGEKVFLECVQDMDHENMFWYRQDPGLGLRLIYFSYDVKMKEKGDIPEGYSVSREKKERFSLILESASTNQTSMYLCASSLLRQKNLAKNIQYFGAGTRLSVL.

The chain carries TRBV18 and TRBJ1-1, with D unclear. V dropped 3 bases and J dropped 1 base, with 6 bases sitting between them. Germline V gene sequence: CDR1 KGHSH, CDR2 LQKENI. The CDR3 runs 13 residues. The CDR3 bases are TGTGCCAGCTCACCGGTCACGAACACTGAAGCTTTCTTT. It codes for CASSPVTNTEAFF.

This chain links TRBV7-9 with TRBJ1-3, with D unresolved. Per germline, CDR1 SEHNR and CDR2 FQNEAQ (reference sequence). The CDR3 runs 15 residues. V lost 1 base to trimming and J lost 2 bases, with 9 bases between them. CDR3 DNA sequence: TGTGCCAGCAGCTTAGGTCCAGCAGCTGGAAACACCATATATTTT. Residues: CASSLGPAAGNTIYF.

This chain links TRBV2 with TRBJ1-1; 7 bases are shared with TRBD1. This CDR3 has 14 amino acids. In germline, CDR1 is SNHLY, CDR2 FYNNEI. The ends lost 7 bases at V and 5 bases at J; junction bases unmatched: 10. CDR3 region: CASTRPTGLTEAFF. The CDR3 bases are TGTGCCAGCACGCGACCGACAGGGTTGACTGAAGCTTTCTTT. The whole variable domain, remainder taken from reference TRBV2 and TRBJ1-1, is EPEVTQTPSHQVTQMGQEVILRCVPISNHLYFYWYRQILGQKVEFLVSFYNNEISEKSEIFDDQFSVERPDGSNFTLKIRSTKLEDSAMYFCASTRPTGLTEAFFGQGTRLTVV.

The chain combines TRBV5-1 with TRBJ2-3; perhaps TRBD1 as D (6 bases). Germline lookup yields CDR1 SGHRS and CDR2 YFSETQ. The CDR3 is 14 amino acids. V dropped 2 bases and J dropped 0 bases, with 7 bases sitting between them. This CDR3 reads CASSLTGSTDTQYF. The CDR3 DNA is TGCGCCAGCAGCTTAACAGGGAGCACAGATACGCAGTATTTT.

The chain recombines TRBV7-2 with TRBJ1-6; D uncertain. Germline V gives CDR1 SGHTA, CDR2 FQGNSA. Trimming pared 2 bases from V and 7 bases from J, leaving 9 bases between. The CDR3 spans 14 residues. CDR3 region: CASSLIVRNSPLHF. Written as DNA, the CDR3 is TGTGCCAGCAGCTTAATCGTGCGGAATTCACCCCTCCACTTT.

This clone occurred a few times. This chain joins TRBV5-1 and TRBJ1-1; tentatively, D is TRBD1 (5 bases). V was shortened by 0 bases and J by 2 bases, with 11 bases between the two germline ends. The CDR3 is 15 amino acids. Germline loops: CDR1 SGHRS, CDR2 YFSETQ. CDR3 residues: CASSLDGRANTEAFF. The CDR3 coding sequence is TGCGCCAGCAGCTTGGATGGCAGGGCAAACACTGAAGCTTTCTTT.

This clone was seen more than once but under ten times. V is TRBV4-1 and J is TRBJ1-1, with D perhaps matching TRBD1 (6 bases). V was cut by 7 bases and J by 1 base, with 22 bases left in between. Germline lookup yields CDR1 MGHRA and CDR2 YSYEKL. CDR3 size: 17 residues. The CDR3 loop reads CASTRAQATGPNTEAFF. CDR3 coding DNA: TGCGCCAGCACAAGGGCTCAAGCTACAGGGCCGAACACTGAAGCTTTCTTT.